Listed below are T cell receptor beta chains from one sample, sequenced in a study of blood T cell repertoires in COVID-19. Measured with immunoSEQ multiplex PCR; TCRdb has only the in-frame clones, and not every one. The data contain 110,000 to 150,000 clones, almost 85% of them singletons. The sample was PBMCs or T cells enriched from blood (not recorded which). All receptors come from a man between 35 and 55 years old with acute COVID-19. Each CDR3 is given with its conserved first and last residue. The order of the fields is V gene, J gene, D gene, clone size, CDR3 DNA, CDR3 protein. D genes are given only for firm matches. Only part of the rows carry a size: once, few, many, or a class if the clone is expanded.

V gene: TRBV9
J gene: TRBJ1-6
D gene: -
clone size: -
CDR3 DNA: TGTGCCAGCAGCGTAGCAAGCTTGCCACCCCTCCACTTT
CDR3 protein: CASSVASLPPLHF

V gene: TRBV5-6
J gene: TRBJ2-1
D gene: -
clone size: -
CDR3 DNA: TGTGCCAGCAGCCTAGGGGGTTATGAGGACAATGAGCAGTTCTTC
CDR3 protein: CASSLGGYEDNEQFF

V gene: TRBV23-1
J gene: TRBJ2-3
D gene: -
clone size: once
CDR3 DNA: TGCGCCAGCAGTCCCCGATCGGCTAGCGGCACAGATACGCAGTATTTT
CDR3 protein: CASSPRSASGTDTQYF

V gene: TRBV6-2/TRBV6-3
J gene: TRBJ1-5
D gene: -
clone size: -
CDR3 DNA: TGTGCCAGCAGTAGCGGTCAGCCCCAGCATTTT
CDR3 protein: CASSSGQPQHF

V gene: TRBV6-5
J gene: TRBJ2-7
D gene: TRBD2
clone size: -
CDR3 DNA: TGTGCCAGCAAGCGGCTAGCGGTCTCCTACGAGCAGTACTTC
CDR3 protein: CASKRLAVSYEQYF

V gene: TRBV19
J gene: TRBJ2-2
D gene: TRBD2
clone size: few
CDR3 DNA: TGTGCCAGTACTCACGGTAGCGGGACGGCCGGGGAGCTGTTTTTT
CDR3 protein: CASTHGSGTAGELFF

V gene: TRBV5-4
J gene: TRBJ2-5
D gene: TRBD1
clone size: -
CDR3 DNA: TGTGCCAGCCGACCGAGGGGGCTTGACCAAGAGACCCAGTACTTC
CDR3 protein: CASRPRGLDQETQYF

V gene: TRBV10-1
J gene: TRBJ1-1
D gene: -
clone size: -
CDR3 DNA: TGCGCCAGCAGTGATAAAGCGGAGGACACTGAAGCTTTCTTT
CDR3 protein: CASSDKAEDTEAFF

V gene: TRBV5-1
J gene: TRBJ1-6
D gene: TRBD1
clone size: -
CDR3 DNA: TGCGCCAGCAGTCGGGATCTCAGACAGGGAATACCCCTCCACTTT
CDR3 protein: CASSRDLRQGIPLHF

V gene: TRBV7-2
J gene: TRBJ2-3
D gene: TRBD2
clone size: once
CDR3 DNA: TGTGCCAGCAGCTTAGCTCTAGCGGGAAGGACAGATACGCAGTATTTT
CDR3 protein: CASSLALAGRTDTQYF

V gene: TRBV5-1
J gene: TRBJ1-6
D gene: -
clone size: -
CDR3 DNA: TGCGCCAGCAGCTTGGCCGCAGGGGAGGGTTCACCCCTCCACTTT
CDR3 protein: CASSLAAGEGSPLHF

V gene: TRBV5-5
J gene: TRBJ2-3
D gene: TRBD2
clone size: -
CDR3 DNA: TGTGCCAGCAGCGTCTTAGCGGGAGGGCACACAGATACGCAGTATTTT
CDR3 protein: CASSVLAGGHTDTQYF

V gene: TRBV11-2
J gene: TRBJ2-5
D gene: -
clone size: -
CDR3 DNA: TGTGCCAGCAGCTTAGTGAGAAAAGAGACCCAGTACTTC
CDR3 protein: CASSLVRKETQYF

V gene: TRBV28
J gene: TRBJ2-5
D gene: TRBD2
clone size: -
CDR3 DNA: TGTGCCAGCAGCCCCGGGCTAGCGGGAGTGGAGACCCAGTACTTC
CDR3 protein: CASSPGLAGVETQYF

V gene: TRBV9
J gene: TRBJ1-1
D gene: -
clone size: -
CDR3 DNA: TGTGCCAGCAGCGTATCCCCCCAGGGCCCCGAAGCTTTCTTT
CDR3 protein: CASSVSPQGPEAFF

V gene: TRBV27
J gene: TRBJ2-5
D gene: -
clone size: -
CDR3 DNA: TGTGCCAGCAGTTCTCCCGCAGCGGGTGGGGAGACCCAGTACTTC
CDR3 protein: CASSSPAAGGETQYF

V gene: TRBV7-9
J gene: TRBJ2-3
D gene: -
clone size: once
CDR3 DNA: TGTGCCAGCAGCTCCAGCGGGGATACGCAGTATTTT
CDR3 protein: CASSSSGDTQYF

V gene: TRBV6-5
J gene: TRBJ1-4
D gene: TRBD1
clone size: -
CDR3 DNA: TGTGCCAGCAGCAGAACAGGGGTTTCGAATGAAAAACTGTTTTTT
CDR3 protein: CASSRTGVSNEKLFF

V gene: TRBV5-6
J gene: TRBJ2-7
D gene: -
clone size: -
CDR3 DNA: TGTGCCAGCAGCTTGCAGGGCTACGAGCAGTACTTC
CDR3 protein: CASSLQGYEQYF

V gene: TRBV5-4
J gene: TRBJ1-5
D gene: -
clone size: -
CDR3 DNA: TGTGCCAGCAGCTCTCGTATAAGCAATCAGCCCCAGCATTTT
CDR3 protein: CASSSRISNQPQHF

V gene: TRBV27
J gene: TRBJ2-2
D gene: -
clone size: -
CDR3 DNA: TGTGCCAGCAGTTCCCTCACCGGGGAGCTGTTTTTT
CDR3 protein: CASSSLTGELFF

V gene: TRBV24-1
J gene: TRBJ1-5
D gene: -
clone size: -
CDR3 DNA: TGTGCCACCAGTGATTTAACAGGCAATCAGCCCCAGCATTTT
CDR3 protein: CATSDLTGNQPQHF

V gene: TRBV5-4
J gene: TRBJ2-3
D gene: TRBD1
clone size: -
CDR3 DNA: TGTGCCAGCAGCCCCCGGGACAGGGTCACAGATACGCAGTATTTT
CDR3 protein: CASSPRDRVTDTQYF

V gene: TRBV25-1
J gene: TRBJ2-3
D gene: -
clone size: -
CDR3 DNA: TGTGCCAGCAGGAGGCAGGGGTTAGATACGCAGTATTTT
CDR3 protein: CASRRQGLDTQYF

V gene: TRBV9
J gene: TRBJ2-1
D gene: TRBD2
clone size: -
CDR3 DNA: TGTGCCAGCAGCCCACAACTAGCGGGGGCGGACAATGAGCAGTTCTTC
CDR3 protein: CASSPQLAGADNEQFF

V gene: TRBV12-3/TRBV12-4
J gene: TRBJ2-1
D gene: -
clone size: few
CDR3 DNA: TGTGCCAGCAGTCGCAGGGTCGGGAATGAGCAGTTCTTC
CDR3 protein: CASSRRVGNEQFF

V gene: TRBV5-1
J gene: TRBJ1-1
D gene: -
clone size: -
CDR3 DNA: TGCGCCAGCAGCGGTAAACAGGGCGGCACTGAAGCTTTCTTT
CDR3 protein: CASSGKQGGTEAFF

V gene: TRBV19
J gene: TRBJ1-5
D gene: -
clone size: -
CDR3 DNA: TGTGCCAGTAGTATAGTCACAGGGAGCCACAATCAGCCCCAGCATTTT
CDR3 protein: CASSIVTGSHNQPQHF

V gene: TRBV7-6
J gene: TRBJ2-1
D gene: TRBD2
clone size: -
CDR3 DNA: TGTGCCAGCAGCCTTCTAGCGGGAGGGATCTACAATGAGCAGTTCTTC
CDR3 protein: CASSLLAGGIYNEQFF

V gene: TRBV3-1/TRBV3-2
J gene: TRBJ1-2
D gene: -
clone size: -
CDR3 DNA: TGTGCCAGCAGCCAAGTCCTAACGTCTAACTATGGCTACACCTTC
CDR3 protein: CASSQVLTSNYGYTF